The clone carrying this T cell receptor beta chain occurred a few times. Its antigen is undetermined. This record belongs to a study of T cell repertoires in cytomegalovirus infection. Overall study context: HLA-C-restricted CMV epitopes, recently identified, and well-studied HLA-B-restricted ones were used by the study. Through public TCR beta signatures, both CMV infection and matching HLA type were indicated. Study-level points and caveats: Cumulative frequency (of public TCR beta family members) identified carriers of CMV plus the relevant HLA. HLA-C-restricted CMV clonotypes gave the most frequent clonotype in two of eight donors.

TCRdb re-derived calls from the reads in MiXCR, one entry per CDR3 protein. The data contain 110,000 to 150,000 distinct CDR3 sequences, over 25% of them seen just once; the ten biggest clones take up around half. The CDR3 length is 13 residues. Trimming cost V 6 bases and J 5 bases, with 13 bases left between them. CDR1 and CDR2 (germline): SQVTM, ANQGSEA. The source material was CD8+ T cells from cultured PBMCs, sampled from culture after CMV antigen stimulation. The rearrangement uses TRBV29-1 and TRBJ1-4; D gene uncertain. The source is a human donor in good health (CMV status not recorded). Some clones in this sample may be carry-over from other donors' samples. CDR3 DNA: TGCAGCGTCCTGAGGGAAGGGAATGAAAAACTGTTTTTT. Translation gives CSVLREGNEKLFF.